This T cell receptor (beta chain) was identified in a study of cytomegalovirus exposure and HLA in healthy donors. The PCR made use of 60 Vbeta and 13 Jbeta primers. Sequencing was performed with immunoSEQ multiplex PCR; in TCRdb, only in-frame clones are kept and a portion is missing. This table holds about 170,000 clones. As for this clone: Its specificity is not known.

J was trimmed by 11 bases and V by 4 bases; bases with no gene match: 9. Germline CDR1 is MNHNS and CDR2 is SASEGT. CDR3 size: 15 residues. Study outcomes and limitations: An assumption of roughly uniform sequencing depth across donors underlay the presence/absence analyses. CMV antigen specificity was confirmed in vitro for three CMV-associated chains.

This TCR was sampled from a woman aged 55-69 years in good health and CMV-seronegative. This rearrangement joins TRBV6-1 to TRBJ1-6, with 9 bases matching TRBD1. Sequenced sample: PBMCs. The CDR3 DNA is TGTGCCAGCAGTGTCTCCGGGACAGGGCAGACACCCCTCCACTTT. Amino acids: CASSVSGTGQTPLHF.